This T cell receptor (beta chain) was found in a study of shared clonotypes between healthy human individuals. V lost 0 bases to trimming and J lost 6 bases, with 9 bases between them. Germline values: CDR1 MNHEY, CDR2 SVGAGI. This CDR3 is 14 amino acids long. Generated by immunoSEQ multiplex PCR, the TCRdb table keeps only in-frame clones and is missing some. There are 600,000 to 750,000 clones in the sample; 72% occur only once, and 1.8% lies in the top ten. The rearrangement joins TRBV6-5 to TRBJ1-5; D not certain. Input material: memory CD4+ T cells sorted from blood. Subset indicated: CD45RA-negative fraction. The TCR sequence derives from a woman aged 30 to 39 in good health. In DNA, the CDR3 is TGTGCCAGCAGTTACTCCCCCGGCCGTCAGCCCCAGCATTTT. Translating gives CASSYSPGRQPQHF.